Listed below are T cell receptor beta chains from one sample, sequenced in a study of early stage breast cancer tumors. Produced via immunoSEQ multiplex PCR; TCRdb's table is partial and in-frame only. The sample gives 44,000 or so clones, 83% of which show up once; around 1.5% is in the top ten. Sample: blood. The receptors were gathered from a person aged 45-60 years with breast cancer. Both conserved end residues are part of each CDR3. A D gene is named only where the DNA matches it firmly. Size values are once, few and many counts, or a class for expanded clones, and some rows have none.

clone_size j_call v_call d_call cdr3_aa cdr3_nt
- TRBJ1-1 TRBV6-5 TRBD1 CASSRAGGTEAFF TGTGCCAGCAGTCGGGCAGGGGGCACTGAAGCTTTCTTT
- TRBJ2-1 TRBV6-5 - CASTPPGALNEQFF TGTGCCAGCACCCCCCCCGGGGCCCTAAATGAGCAGTTCTTC
few TRBJ2-7 TRBV30 - CAWSRIDRREQYF TGTGCCTGGAGTCGAATTGACAGAAGGGAGCAGTACTTC
few TRBJ1-5 TRBV19 TRBD1 CASSETGGPHQPQHF TGTGCCAGTAGTGAGACAGGGGGCCCCCATCAGCCCCAGCATTTT
- TRBJ1-5 TRBV18 TRBD1 CASSREGTAPQHF TGTGCCAGCTCGCGGGAGGGGACAGCGCCCCAGCATTTT
- TRBJ2-1 TRBV5-1 - CASSGSSYNEQFF TGCGCCAGCAGCGGAAGCTCCTACAATGAGCAGTTCTTC
- TRBJ1-1 TRBV7-7 - CASSLNEETEAFF TGTGCTAGCAGCTTAAATGAGGAGACCGAAGCTTTCTTT
- TRBJ2-7 TRBV6-5 - CASSYSSSGHYEQYF TGTGCCAGCAGTTACTCGAGTTCCGGGCACTACGAGCAGTACTTC
- TRBJ1-5 TRBV10-1 - CASHPGRGQPQHF TGCGCCAGCCATCCAGGGAGGGGACAGCCCCAGCATTTT
- TRBJ1-5 TRBV19 - CASSRTVNQPQHF TGTGCCAGTAGTCGGACAGTTAATCAGCCCCAGCATTTT
- TRBJ2-5 TRBV29-1 TRBD2 CSVPGLAQETQYF TGCAGCGTCCCGGGACTAGCGCAAGAGACCCAGTACTTC
once TRBJ2-7 TRBV28 - CASRTGQSYEQYF TGTGCCAGCAGAACCGGACAGTCCTACGAGCAGTACTTC
- TRBJ2-7 TRBV5-8 TRBD1 CASSLGTGAVYEQYF TGTGCCAGCAGCTTGGGGACAGGCGCCGTCTACGAGCAGTACTTC
- TRBJ2-3 TRBV5-1 - CASSSGPSTDTQYF TGCGCCAGCAGCTCCGGACCCAGCACAGATACGCAGTATTTT
- TRBJ2-1 TRBV6-1 - CASSEGQGSYNEQFF TGTGCCAGCAGTGAGGGGCAGGGAAGTTACAATGAGCAGTTCTTC
few TRBJ2-3 TRBV29-1 - CSVVVGDFSTDTQYF TGCAGCGTTGTGGTCGGGGACTTCTCCACAGATACGCAGTATTTT
once TRBJ1-1 TRBV5-6 - CASSSGPLNTEAFF TGTGCCAGCAGCTCTGGACCGTTGAACACTGAAGCTTTCTTT
- TRBJ2-2 TRBV11-2 - CASSLAAANTGELFF TGTGCCAGCAGCTTAGCGGCCGCTAACACCGGGGAGCTGTTTTTT
once TRBJ1-1 TRBV5-1 TRBD1 CASSTTGLTNTEAFF TGCGCCAGCAGCACGACAGGGTTAACGAACACTGAAGCTTTCTTT
- TRBJ1-5 TRBV19 TRBD1 CASSVQGDQPQHF TGTGCCAGTAGTGTACAGGGGGATCAGCCCCAGCATTTT
- TRBJ1-4 TRBV11-2 TRBD1 CASSRDRGPNEKLFF TGTGCCAGCAGTCGGGACAGGGGACCCAATGAAAAACTGTTTTTT
- TRBJ2-7 TRBV30 - CALSGQPYEQYF TGTGCCCTCAGCGGGCAACCCTACGAGCAGTACTTC
- TRBJ2-1 TRBV10-2 - CASSESVGGVLPNNEQFF TGCGCCAGCAGTGAGTCAGTCGGAGGGGTCCTTCCGAACAATGAGCAGTTCTTC
once TRBJ2-6 TRBV19 TRBD1 CASSIGQGLAGANVLTF TGTGCCAGTAGTATAGGACAGGGGTTGGCTGGGGCCAACGTCCTGACTTTC
- TRBJ1-1 TRBV19 - CASSATDTTEAFF TGTGCCAGTAGTGCGACGGACACTACTGAAGCTTTCTTT
- TRBJ2-7 TRBV15 TRBD2 CATSRDAAGGYYEQYF TGTGCCACCAGCAGAGATGCGGCGGGAGGGTACTACGAGCAGTACTTC
- TRBJ2-5 TRBV7-2 TRBD2 CASSLAPGGTQETQYF TGTGCCAGCAGCTTAGCCCCCGGGGGGACTCAAGAGACCCAGTACTTC
- TRBJ1-3 TRBV4-3 TRBD1 CASSQLTGTGVIYF TGCGCCAGCAGCCAATTGACGGGGACAGGGGTCATATATTTT
few TRBJ2-2 TRBV11-3 TRBD2 CASSLGGTSVAGELFF TGTGCCAGCAGCTTAGGAGGGACTAGTGTCGCCGGGGAGCTGTTTTTT
- TRBJ1-6 TRBV4-3 - CASSRDSTYNSPLHF TGCGCCAGCAGCCGAGACAGTACCTATAATTCACCCCTCCACTTT
- TRBJ1-5 TRBV7-6 - CASSQGTRGNQPQHF TGTGCCAGCAGCCAGGGGACAAGGGGGAATCAGCCCCAGCATTTT
- TRBJ2-7 TRBV6-5 TRBD1 CASSRTGFEQYF TGTGCCAGCAGTCGGACAGGTTTCGAGCAGTACTTC
- TRBJ1-1 TRBV6-5 TRBD1 CASRMDRGTEAFF TGTGCCAGCAGGATGGACAGGGGCACTGAAGCTTTCTTT
- TRBJ2-5 TRBV28 - CASRRGAGQETQYF TGTGCCAGCAGGAGGGGCGCGGGCCAAGAGACCCAGTACTTC
- TRBJ2-5 TRBV5-6 TRBD2 CASSDKQAGGPGEIQYF TGTGCCAGCAGCGATAAACAAGCGGGAGGGCCGGGGGAGATCCAGTACTTC
- TRBJ2-5 TRBV7-2 TRBD2 CASSHAAGEETQYF TGTGCCAGCAGCCACGCCGCGGGGGAGGAGACCCAGTACTTC
- TRBJ2-1 TRBV15 - CATSRDQVRSNEQFF TGTGCCACCAGCAGAGATCAAGTCAGAAGCAATGAGCAGTTCTTC
- TRBJ2-1 TRBV20-1 - CSAIQISEQFF TGCAGTGCTATTCAGATATCTGAGCAGTTCTTC
- TRBJ2-5 TRBV18 - CASSPGLQETQYF TGTGCCAGCTCGCCGGGTCTACAAGAGACCCAGTACTTC
- TRBJ1-5 TRBV10-2 - CASSEGLGNQPQHF TGCGCCAGCAGTGAGGGGCTCGGGAATCAGCCCCAGCATTTT
- TRBJ1-1 TRBV19 TRBD1 CASSLLTVHRGVKTEAFF TGTGCCAGTAGTCTCCTTACAGTACACAGGGGGGTGAAGACTGAAGCTTTCTTT
- TRBJ1-2 TRBV2 - CASSEMAATAYGYTF TGTGCCAGCAGTGAAATGGCGGCAACCGCCTATGGCTACACCTTC
- TRBJ2-7 TRBV5-4 TRBD2 CASSLGRGGLAYEQYF TGTGCCAGCAGCTTAGGGCGGGGGGGCCTAGCCTACGAGCAGTACTTC
- TRBJ2-7 TRBV10-2 TRBD1 CASSHRDSRDYEQYF TGCGCCAGCAGCCACCGGGACAGCCGAGACTACGAGCAGTACTTC
- TRBJ1-1 TRBV7-9 TRBD1 CASSPSGQGVTFF TGTGCCAGCAGCCCATCAGGACAGGGGGTGACTTTCTTT
- TRBJ2-5 TRBV19 - CASSQPPPHQETQYF TGTGCCAGTTCCCAACCCCCCCCTCATCAAGAGACCCAGTACTTC
- TRBJ1-6 TRBV4-3 - CASSQEDSLGGNSPLHF TGCGCCAGCAGCCAAGAGGACAGCTTGGGTGGTAATTCACCCCTCCACTTT
- TRBJ2-2 TRBV4-3 TRBD1 CASSQGDRGIGELFF TGCGCCAGCAGCCAAGGGGACAGGGGAATCGGGGAGCTGTTTTTT
- TRBJ2-4 TRBV15 - CATSRDSGRNVAKNIQYF TGTGCCACCAGCAGAGATAGTGGTCGGAACGTAGCCAAAAACATTCAGTACTTC
- TRBJ1-5 TRBV10-3 TRBD1 CAITGQVNQPQHF TGTGCCATCACTGGACAGGTCAATCAGCCCCAGCATTTT
once TRBJ1-1 TRBV28 - CASSLWAGTTEAFF TGTGCCAGCAGTTTATGGGCAGGGACCACTGAAGCTTTCTTT
- TRBJ1-5 TRBV6-5 TRBD1 CASSRGQGVYQPQHF TGTGCCAGCAGCCGCGGACAGGGGGTTTATCAGCCCCAGCATTTT